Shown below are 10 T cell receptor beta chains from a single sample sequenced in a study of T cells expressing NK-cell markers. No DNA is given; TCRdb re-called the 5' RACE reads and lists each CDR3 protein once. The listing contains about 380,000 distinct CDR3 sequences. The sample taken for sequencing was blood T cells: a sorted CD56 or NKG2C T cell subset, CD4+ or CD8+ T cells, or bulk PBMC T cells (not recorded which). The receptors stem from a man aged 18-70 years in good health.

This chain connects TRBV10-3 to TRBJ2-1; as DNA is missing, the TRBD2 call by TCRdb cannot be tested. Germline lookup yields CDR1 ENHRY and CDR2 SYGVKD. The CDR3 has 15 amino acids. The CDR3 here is CAISVAGAHHNEQFF.

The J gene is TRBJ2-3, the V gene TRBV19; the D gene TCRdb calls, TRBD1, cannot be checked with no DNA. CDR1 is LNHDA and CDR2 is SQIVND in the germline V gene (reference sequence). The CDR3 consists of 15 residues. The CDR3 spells CASSLLGRGADTQYF.

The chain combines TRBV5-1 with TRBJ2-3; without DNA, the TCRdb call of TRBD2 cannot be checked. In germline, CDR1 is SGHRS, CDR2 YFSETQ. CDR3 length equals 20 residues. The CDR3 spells CASSYTSGGAQPPGTDTQYF.

The CDR3 reads CASSLRTGLIGNEQFF. The chain is built from TRBV7-9 and TRBJ2-1; TCRdb returns TRBD1, unconfirmable since there is no DNA. Germline V CDR1 and CDR2: SEHNR, FQNEAQ (reference sequence). The CDR3 contains 16 residues.

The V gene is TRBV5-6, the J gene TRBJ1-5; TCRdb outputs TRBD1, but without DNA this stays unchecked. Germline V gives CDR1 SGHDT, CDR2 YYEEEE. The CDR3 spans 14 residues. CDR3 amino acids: CASSFRDSQQPQHF.

This CDR3 is CASRRDQRLNTEAFF. This rearrangement joins TRBV5-1 to TRBJ1-1. CDR1 is SGHRS and CDR2 is YFSETQ in the germline V gene. The CDR3 has 15 amino acids.

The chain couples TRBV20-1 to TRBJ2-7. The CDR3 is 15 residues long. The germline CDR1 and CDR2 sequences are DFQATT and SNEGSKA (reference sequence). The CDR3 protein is CSAEQADASSYEQYF.

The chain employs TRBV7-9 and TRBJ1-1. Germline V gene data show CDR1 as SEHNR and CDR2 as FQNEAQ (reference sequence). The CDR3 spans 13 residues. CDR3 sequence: CASSLSGLTEAFF.

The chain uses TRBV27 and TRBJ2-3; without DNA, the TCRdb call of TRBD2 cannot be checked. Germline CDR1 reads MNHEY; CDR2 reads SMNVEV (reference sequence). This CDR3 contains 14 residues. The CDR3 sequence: CASSLVRGPLPQYF.

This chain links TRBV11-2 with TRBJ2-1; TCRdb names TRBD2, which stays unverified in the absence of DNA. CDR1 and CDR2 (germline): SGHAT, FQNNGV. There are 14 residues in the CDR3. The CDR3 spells CASSRTSGDYEQFF.